A single sample is the source of the 12 T cell receptor beta chains below, sequenced in a study of STAT3 mutations in large granular lymphocyte leukemia. Broader study findings: Every T-LGLL patient had at least one immunodominant TCRbeta clonotype.

Data came from immunoSEQ multiplex PCR; TCRdb stores just in-frame clones and leaves some out. The profile covers roughly 4,400 clones, with 45% to 55% appearing a single time and more than 80% taken by the ten largest. Antigens of these TCRs are unknown. Sequencing used peripheral blood mononuclear cells. These TCRs come from a man in his sixties with T-cell large granular lymphocyte leukemia. Some clones in this sample may be carry-over from other donors' samples.

CDR3 nucleotides: TGTGCCAGCAATGAAGGGATTCGTCAAGAGACCCAGTACTTC. It is translated as CASNEGIRQETQYF. This rearrangement joins TRBV7-8 to TRBJ2-5; D is uncertain. V shed 7 bases and J shed 2 bases, with 14 bases lying between them. Germline V gives CDR1 SGHVS, CDR2 FQNEAQ. The CDR3 covers 14 residues.

The V and J genes are TRBV7-9 and TRBJ1-5; no clear D gene. The V gene's germline CDR1 is SEHNR and CDR2 FQNEAQ (reference sequence). V shed 4 bases and J shed 4 bases, with 5 bases lying between them. This CDR3 is 12 amino acids long. The CDR3, as DNA: TGTGCCAGCAGCTCTACTAATCAGCCCCAGCATTTT. Its translation: CASSSTNQPQHF. Full variable domain (missing parts from reference TRBV7-9 and TRBJ1-5): DTGVSQNPRHKITKRGQNVTFRCDPISEHNRLYWYRQTLGQGPEFLTYFQNEAQLEKSRLLSDRFSAERPKGSFSTLEIQRTEQGDSAMYLCASSSTNQPQHFGDGTRLSIL.

The table lists this clone with a few counts. The genes are TRBV7-9 and TRBJ1-1; D not resolved. The germline CDR1 and CDR2 sequences are SEHNR and FQNEAQ (reference sequence). The length of the CDR3 is 12 residues. V dropped 1 base and J dropped 11 bases, with 11 bases sitting between them. The CDR3 sequence: CASSLDGVTAFF. In nucleotides, the CDR3 is TGTGCCAGCAGCTTAGATGGGGTGACGGCTTTCTTT.

This chain connects TRBV5-1 to TRBJ1-3; 7 nucleotides align to TRBD1. With V trimmed by 2 bases and J by 1 base, 6 bases remained unmatched. CDR1 SGHRS and CDR2 YFSETQ come from the germline V gene. The CDR3 extends over 16 amino acids. CDR3 DNA sequence: TGCGCCAGCAGCTTTAACCAGGGGGGATCTGGAAACACCATATATTTT. It specifies CASSFNQGGSGNTIYF. Looking up the rest from reference TRBV5-1 and TRBJ1-3 gives the full variable domain: KAGVTQTPRYLIKTRGQQVTLSCSPISGHRSVSWYQQTPGQGLQFLFEYFSETQRNKGNFPGRFSGRQFSNSRSEMNVSTLELGDSALYLCASSFNQGGSGNTIYFGEGSWLTVV.

This clone came up once. The chain recombines TRBV27 with TRBJ2-1, with TRBD2 matching over 9 bases. V dropped 10 bases and J dropped 5; count of bases not matched to a gene: 9. Germline loops: CDR1 MNHEY, CDR2 SMNVEV (reference sequence). The CDR3 is made up of 14 amino acids. The CDR3 nucleotides are TGTGCCACCTGGACTAGCGTGATTAACAATGAGCAGTTCTTC. This encodes CATWTSVINNEQFF.

V and J are TRBV10-2 and TRBJ2-3, with D possibly matching TRBD1 (6 bases). Trimming removed 4 bases from V and 8 bases from J, with 22 bases in between. Germline V lookup: CDR1 WSHSY, CDR2 SAAADI. The CDR3 covers 16 residues. DNA for the CDR3: TGCGCCAGCAGTGTCCTGGGGGCAGATAATTGGGGTACGCAGTATTTT. Its translation is CASSVLGADNWGTQYF.

There are a few counts of this clone. The chain employs TRBV7-9 and TRBJ2-1; maybe TRBD2 (6 bases). The germline V and J ends were trimmed by 1 base and 6 bases, with 7 bases remaining between them. The germline gives CDR1 SEHNR, CDR2 FQNEAQ (reference sequence). The length of the CDR3 is 13 residues. CDR3 bases: TGTGCCAGCAGCTTAGGAGCGGGCAATGAGCAGTTCTTC. It yields the protein CASSLGAGNEQFF.

By sample fraction, this clone is medium-sized (0.01 to 0.1%). The J gene is TRBJ2-7, the V gene TRBV4-1; the D gene is possibly TRBD1 (6 bases). CDR1 is MGHRA and CDR2 is YSYEKL in the germline V gene. Trimming took 3 bases from V and 4 from J, leaving 13 bases between them. The CDR3 sequence is 14 residues long. The CDR3 protein is CASSQTTGSYEQYF. In DNA, the CDR3 is TGCGCCAGCAGCCAGACGACAGGTTCATACGAGCAGTACTTC.

The rearrangement joins TRBV7-2 to TRBJ1-5, with D maybe TRBD1 (5 bases). CDR3 length equals 13 residues. Germline V gene lookup returns CDR1 SGHTA and CDR2 FQGNSA. Trimming took 7 bases from V and 6 from J, leaving 13 bases between them. CDR3 in DNA: TGTGCCAGCACCGTGGACATCCTTCAGCCCCAGCATTTT. Translating it yields CASTVDILQPQHF.

The chain couples TRBV6-1 to TRBJ2-7; D is undetermined. In germline, CDR1 is MNHNS, CDR2 SASEGT. The CDR3 contains 13 residues. With 2 bases removed from V and 4 bases from J, the gap between germline ends came to 9 bases. The CDR3 nucleotides are TGTGCCAGCAGTGAACCCAGGAGTTACGAGCAGTACTTC. Translating gives CASSEPRSYEQYF.

This chain connects TRBV6-5 to TRBJ1-5, with D possibly TRBD1 on 5 matching bases. This CDR3 region has 14 residues. CDR1 and CDR2 from the germline V gene are MNHEY and SVGAGI. Trimming stripped 6 bases from V and 7 bases from J, with 16 bases between. The CDR3 region has the DNA TGTGCCAGCAGGGGCGGGGCTAGTGGGCAGCCCCAGCATTTT. Residues: CASRGGASGQPQHF.

The rearrangement links TRBV6-5 to TRBJ2-1; D not certain. Trimming removed 0 bases at V and 0 bases at J, with 9 bases between. This CDR3 is built from 16 residues. Looked up from germline, CDR1 is MNHEY and CDR2 is SVGAGI. CDR3 DNA: TGTGCCAGCAGTTACTCGGGCGCAAGCTCCTACAATGAGCAGTTCTTC. Protein: CASSYSGASSYNEQFF.